The present T cell receptor (beta chain) was sequenced within a study of blood T cell repertoires in COVID-19. From germline, CDR1 is SGHDN and CDR2 FVKESK. There are 17 residues in the CDR3. V trimming: 0 bases; J trimming: 0 bases; junction bases outside the gene matches: 8. Clones were sequenced by immunoSEQ multiplex PCR, and TCRdb holds only the in-frame ones, with some missing. This sample has about 200,000 clones, with around nine tenths found just once. The V and J genes are TRBV14 and TRBJ2-7; 7 nucleotides agree with TRBD2. The sequencing input was peripheral blood. The sequence derives from a man between 18 and 35 years old with active or convalescent COVID-19. CDR3 amino acids: CASSQEAGRNPSYEQYF. The CDR3 nucleotides are TGTGCCAGCAGCCAAGAAGCGGGGCGGAACCCCTCCTACGAGCAGTACTTC.